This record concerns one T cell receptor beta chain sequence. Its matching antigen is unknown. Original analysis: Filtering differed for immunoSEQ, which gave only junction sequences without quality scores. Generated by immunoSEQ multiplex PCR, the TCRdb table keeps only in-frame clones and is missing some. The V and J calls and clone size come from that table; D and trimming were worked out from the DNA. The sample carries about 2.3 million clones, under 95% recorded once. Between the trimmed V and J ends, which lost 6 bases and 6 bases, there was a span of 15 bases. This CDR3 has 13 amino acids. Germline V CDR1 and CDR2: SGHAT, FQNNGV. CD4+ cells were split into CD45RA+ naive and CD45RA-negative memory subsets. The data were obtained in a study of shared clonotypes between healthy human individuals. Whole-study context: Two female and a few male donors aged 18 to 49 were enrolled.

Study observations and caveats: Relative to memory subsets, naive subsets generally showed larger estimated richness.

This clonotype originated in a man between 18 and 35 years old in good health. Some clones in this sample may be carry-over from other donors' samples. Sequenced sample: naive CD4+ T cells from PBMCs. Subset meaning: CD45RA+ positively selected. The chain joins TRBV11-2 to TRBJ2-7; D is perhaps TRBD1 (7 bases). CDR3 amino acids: CASRQTGTGEQYF. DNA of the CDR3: TGTGCCAGCAGACAGACAGGGACTGGCGAGCAGTACTTC. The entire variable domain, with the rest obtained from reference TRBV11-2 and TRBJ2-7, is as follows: EAGVAQSPRYKIIEKRQSVAFWCNPISGHATLYWYQQILGQGPKLLIQFQNNGVVDDSQLPKDRFSAERLKGVDSTLKIQPAKLEDSAVYLCASRQTGTGEQYFGPGTRLTVT.